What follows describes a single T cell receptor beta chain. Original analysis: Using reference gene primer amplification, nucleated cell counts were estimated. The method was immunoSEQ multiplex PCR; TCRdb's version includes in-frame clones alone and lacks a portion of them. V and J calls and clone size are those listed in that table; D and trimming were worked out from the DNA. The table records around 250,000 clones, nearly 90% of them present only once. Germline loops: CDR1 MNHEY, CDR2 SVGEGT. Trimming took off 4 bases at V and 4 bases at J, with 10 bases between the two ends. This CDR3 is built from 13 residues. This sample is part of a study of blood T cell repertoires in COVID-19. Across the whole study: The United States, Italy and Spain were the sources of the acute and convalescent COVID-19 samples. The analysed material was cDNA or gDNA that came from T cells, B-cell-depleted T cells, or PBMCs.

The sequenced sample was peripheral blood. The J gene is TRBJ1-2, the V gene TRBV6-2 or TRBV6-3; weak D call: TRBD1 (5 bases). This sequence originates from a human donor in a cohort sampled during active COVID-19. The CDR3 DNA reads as TGTGCCAGCAGTTGGTCCGGGGGCTATGGCTACACCTTC. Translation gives CASSWSGGYGYTF.